Below, 14 T cell receptor beta chains from the same sample are listed, as sequenced in a study of human T cells and chemical hapten exposure (dated by TCRdb to the early 2020s). The intended sense of this specimen's time point label: patch test 1, 2 weeks after DPC sensitization. The intended sense of this specimen's treatment or condition label: therapeutic diphenylcyclopropenone sensitization with weekly scalp DPC. Receptor amplification or capture employed RACE. TCRdb lists the instrument as NextSeq 500. The raw public reads went through TCRdb reprocessing: fastp at Q25, MiXCR clone calling, in-frame beta chains kept. Every entry covers one CDR3 protein and lists the most common genes and DNA from its rows. This sample comprises approximately 110,000 distinct CDR3 sequences, approximately 9.9% of them detected only once. 3% to 4% of the sample comes from the top ten. Sequenced here: whole blood, sampled in connection with sensitization to the hapten diphenylcyclopropenone (DPC). The receptors were gathered from a woman aged 40-49 years with alopecia areata. Some clones in this sample may be carry-over from other donors' samples.

The V gene is TRBV11-3, the J gene TRBJ2-2, with TRBD1 matching 10 bases. The J segment lost 4 bases and the V segment lost 5 bases, leaving 7 bases of the junction unmatched. The germline gives CDR1 SGHNT, CDR2 YENEEA. The CDR3 is made up of 16 amino acids. The CDR3 DNA follows: TGTGCCAGCAGCCCCGTGACAGGGGGCGGCACCGGGGAGCTGTTTTTT. This gives the protein CASSPVTGGGTGELFF.

V and J are TRBV30 and TRBJ2-4; possibly TRBD2 for D (6 bases). This CDR3 has 15 residues. Trimming removed 8 bases from V and 0 bases from J, with 17 bases in between. Germline loops: CDR1 GTSNPN, CDR2 SVGIG (reference sequence). Written as DNA, the CDR3 is TGTGCCGTTGGGGCGGGACTCCTAGCCAAAAACATTCAGTACTTC. Its protein product is CAVGAGLLAKNIQYF.

This chain connects TRBV3-1 to TRBJ2-7; the D call may be TRBD1 or TRBD2 (6 bases each). Trimming took off 4 bases at V and 3 bases at J, with 19 bases between the two ends. The CDR3 has 16 amino acids. Germline CDR1 is LGHDT and CDR2 is YNNKEL (reference sequence). CDR3 protein: CASSPVRGARFYEQYF. The CDR3 DNA is TGTGCCAGCAGCCCGGTTAGGGGGGCGCGATTCTACGAGCAGTACTTC.

This clonotype was detected many times. The CDR3 spells CASSRTSLPLADTQYF. The CDR3 DNA is TGTGCCAGCAGTAGGACTAGTTTACCCCTGGCAGATACGCAGTATTTT. The chain is built from TRBV2 and TRBJ2-3; 7 bases line up with TRBD2. This CDR3 comprises 16 residues. V was clipped by 5 bases and J by 4 bases; unmatched bases: 12. CDR1 is SNHLY, CDR2 FYNNEI, per germline.

This clonotype has at least ten counts. The chain employs TRBV12-3 or TRBV12-4 and TRBJ1-2; 9 bases align to TRBD1. J was trimmed by 3 bases and V by 7 bases; bases with no gene match: 12. This CDR3 is 16 amino acids long. CDR3 loop: CASTPGQGKGDYGYTF. Written as DNA, the CDR3 is TGTGCCAGCACCCCGGGACAGGGTAAAGGGGACTATGGCTACACCTTC.

V and J are TRBV6-2 or TRBV6-3 and TRBJ1-1; 7 nucleotides line up with TRBD1. The length of the CDR3 is 15 residues. With V trimmed by 4 bases and J by 4 bases, 9 bases remained unmatched. Germline CDR1 MNHEY, CDR2 SVGEGT. CDR3 sequence: CASSSDRELGTEAFF. The DNA for the CDR3 is TGTGCCAGCAGTTCCGACAGGGAGTTAGGCACTGAAGCTTTCTTT.

As concerns this clonotype: A much larger clone lies a single base off, so this may be a read error. The DNA for the CDR3 is TGTGCCAGCAGCTTAGACTCTACCCTGAACAAAGATACGCAGTATTTT. As protein: CASSLDSTLNKDTQYF. The genes are TRBV7-2 and TRBJ2-3; D ambiguous. The V end lost 1 base, the J end lost 5 bases, and 16 bases lay between the germline ends. Germline V gives CDR1 SGHTA, CDR2 FQGNSA. The CDR3 consists of 16 residues.

The sample holds a few counts of this clonotype. The chain has TRBV11-2 and TRBJ2-2; D gene ambiguous. Germline assignment: CDR1 SGHAT and CDR2 FQNNGV. CDR3 length equals 16 residues. V lost 2 bases and J lost 4, with 14 bases in between. In DNA form, the CDR3 reads TGTGCCAGCAGCTTAAGGTCAAAGCCTGGCACCGGGGAGCTGTTTTTT. Translated: CASSLRSKPGTGELFF.

This chain links TRBV29-1 with TRBJ2-3, with D perhaps TRBD1 (6 bases). V dropped 6 bases and J dropped 2 bases, with 12 bases sitting between them. In germline, CDR1 is SQVTM, CDR2 ANQGSEA. This CDR3 region has 13 residues. Here the CDR3 reads CSVKGDITDTQYF. The CDR3 DNA reads TGCAGCGTGAAGGGGGATATCACAGATACGCAGTATTTT.

This clonotype was found many times. The chain has TRBV7-9 and TRBJ2-1, with 11 bases fitting TRBD2. V gave up 1 base and J gave up 0 bases; unmatched junction bases: 5. Germline V gives CDR1 SEHNR, CDR2 FQNEAQ (reference sequence). The length of the CDR3 is 18 residues. In DNA, the CDR3 is TGTGCCAGCAGCTTAGGGGCTAGCGGGAGGAGCTCCTACAATGAGCAGTTCTTC. It is translated as CASSLGASGRSSYNEQFF. Supplemented by reference TRBV7-9 and TRBJ2-1, the full variable domain reads DTGVSQNPRHKITKRGQNVTFRCDPISEHNRLYWYRQTLGQGPEFLTYFQNEAQLEKSRLLSDRFSAERPKGSFSTLEIQRTEQGDSAMYLCASSLGASGRSSYNEQFFGPGTRLTVL.

This clonotype came up a few times. The junction departs from germline at one end; a sequencing error may be responsible. The rearrangement uses TRBV6-2 or TRBV6-3 and TRBJ2-1; D gene unclear. The germline V gene has CDR1 MNHEY and CDR2 SVGEGT. This CDR3 has 13 residues. In DNA form, the CDR3 reads TGTGCCAGCAGTCCAAGCTCCTACAATGAGCAGCTCTTC. It specifies CASSPSSYNEQLF.

This clonotype was seen a few times. The rearrangement links TRBV7-3 to TRBJ1-1, with 7 bases aligning to TRBD1. This CDR3 has 16 amino acids. The V segment lost 0 bases and the J segment 4 bases; nucleotides outside the gene matches: 8. Germline V lookup: CDR1 SGHTA, CDR2 FQGTGA. The DNA of the CDR3 is TGTGCCAGCAGCTTAACTGGCGCAGGGGGTTTCACTGAAGCTTTCTTT. It encodes CASSLTGAGGFTEAFF.

Details on this clonotype: The junction departs from germline at one end; a sequencing error may be responsible. The rearrangement uses TRBV6-6 and TRBJ2-7; unclear D gene. Germline V gene data show CDR1 as MNHNY and CDR2 as SVGAGI (reference sequence). The CDR3 is 15 amino acids. CDR3 bases: TGTGCCAGCAGTCACTCGGGTGCTCCCGGCTACGAGCAGTACTTC. Encoded protein: CASSHSGAPGYEQYF.

Only a few counts were recorded for this clonotype. This sequence joins TRBV29-1 and TRBJ2-7; no clear D gene. Trimming took off 3 bases at V and 5 bases at J, with 20 bases between the two ends. Germline CDR1 is SQVTM and CDR2 is ANQGSEA. The CDR3 consists of 15 residues. This CDR3 reads CSVDSAAGMNDEQYF. The CDR3 nucleotides are TGCAGCGTTGATTCTGCTGCTGGGATGAACGACGAGCAGTACTTC.